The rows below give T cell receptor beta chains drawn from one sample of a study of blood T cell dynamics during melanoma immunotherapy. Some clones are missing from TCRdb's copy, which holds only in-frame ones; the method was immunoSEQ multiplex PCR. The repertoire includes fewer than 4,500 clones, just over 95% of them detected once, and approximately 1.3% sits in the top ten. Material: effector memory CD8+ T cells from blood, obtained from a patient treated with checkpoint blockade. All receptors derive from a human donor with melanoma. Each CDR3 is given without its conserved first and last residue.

cdr3_aa: ASSLLAGFYNEQF
v_call: TRBV5-4

cdr3_aa: ASSFPGHSDTEAF
v_call: TRBV7-9

cdr3_aa: ASSGRSAGVRLETQY
v_call: TRBV27

cdr3_aa: ASSRDRGYEQY
v_call: TRBV10-2

cdr3_aa: SVEGGQASSYEQY
v_call: TRBV29-1

cdr3_aa: ASSIYGKLETQY
v_call: TRBV19

cdr3_aa: ASSSGRKSTYEQY
v_call: TRBV19

cdr3_aa: SARTRGQESGGYT
v_call: TRBV29-1

cdr3_aa: ASRWAPISHYEQY
v_call: TRBV10-1

cdr3_aa: ASSFSAGEGNEQF
v_call: TRBV5-1

cdr3_aa: ASRAGLAVTYEQY
v_call: TRBV5-1

cdr3_aa: ASSPSSGPTYEQY
v_call: TRBV7-9

cdr3_aa: ASSAWTSGSYEQY
v_call: TRBV10-1

cdr3_aa: ASSPREPKNIQY
v_call: TRBV28

cdr3_aa: ASSLGRGYNEQF
v_call: TRBV27

cdr3_aa: ASSANTGELF
v_call: TRBV9

cdr3_aa: ASSYLGGGTDTQY
v_call: TRBV7-9

cdr3_aa: ASSPQQGSYEQY
v_call: TRBV28

cdr3_aa: ASSHHGTHYEQY
v_call: TRBV14

cdr3_aa: ASSARGLSRQETQY
v_call: TRBV6-1

cdr3_aa: ASSLLLAGGRSGEQY
v_call: TRBV13

cdr3_aa: ASSLGGGGGYT
v_call: TRBV6-5

cdr3_aa: ASSTPGLSYEQY
v_call: TRBV28

cdr3_aa: ASSPRGRYEQY
v_call: TRBV28

cdr3_aa: ASSLGSGYNEQF
v_call: TRBV7-9

cdr3_aa: ASSKVGLAGDEETQY
v_call: TRBV21-1

cdr3_aa: ASTSRAVRQPQH
v_call: TRBV28

cdr3_aa: ASSYSGKVEQF
v_call: TRBV28

cdr3_aa: ASSSLDSGSLEQY
v_call: TRBV28

cdr3_aa: SVQGLAENTGELF
v_call: TRBV29-1

cdr3_aa: ASSLTGQGQANYGYT
v_call: TRBV5-5

cdr3_aa: ASSGGDRGQALGGANVLT
v_call: TRBV28

cdr3_aa: ASSYNRRPNEAF
v_call: TRBV5-4

cdr3_aa: ASSFVGENEQF
v_call: TRBV27

cdr3_aa: ASSLEWGPTYEQY
v_call: TRBV7-8

cdr3_aa: ASSPRDYGEQY
v_call: TRBV9

cdr3_aa: SVETGQGHNEQF
v_call: TRBV29-1

cdr3_aa: ASSPVDSIAEAF
v_call: TRBV5-1

cdr3_aa: ASSLGLAGGYDSYNEQF
v_call: TRBV7-9

cdr3_aa: ASSVARNTGELF
v_call: TRBV9

cdr3_aa: ASSEGAGDNEQF
v_call: TRBV9

cdr3_aa: ASSEAPPREGGPDTQY
v_call: TRBV6-1

cdr3_aa: ASSFPGQGYQGETQY
v_call: TRBV7-8

cdr3_aa: ASSRGRGLVSAEQY
v_call: TRBV7-2

cdr3_aa: ASSEAAHDTQY
v_call: TRBV2

cdr3_aa: ASSADRSGNTIY
v_call: TRBV5-4